A single sample is the source of the 10 T cell receptor beta chains below, sequenced in a study of cytomegalovirus exposure and HLA in healthy donors. The PCR ran on 60 Vbeta and 13 Jbeta primers. Sequencing was performed with immunoSEQ multiplex PCR; in TCRdb, only in-frame clones are kept and a portion is missing. The table includes around 160,000 clones, around two thirds detected once. The sequenced sample was PBMCs. These receptors all come from a man in his fifties or sixties in good health and CMV-seronegative.

The gene calls are TRBV28 and TRBJ2-7; 12 bases line up with TRBD1. V trimming: 4 bases; J trimming: 3 bases; junction bases outside the gene matches: 10. The CDR3 totals 17 residues. In germline, CDR1 is MDHEN, CDR2 SYDVKM. The CDR3 spells CASSSQTGTGGYYEQYF. Written as DNA, the CDR3 is TGTGCCAGCAGTTCACAGACCGGGACAGGGGGCTACTACGAGCAGTACTTC.

On this clone itself: Additional DNA sequences in this sample encode the identical CDR3. The chain couples TRBV7-2 to TRBJ2-3; a weak D match, TRBD1 (6 bases). This CDR3 has 13 residues. Germline lookup yields CDR1 SGHTA and CDR2 FQGNSA. V was pared by 3 bases and J by 4 bases, with 8 bases between. The CDR3 nucleotides are TGTGCCAGCAGCTTGACAGGTCCAGATACGCAGTATTTT. This gives the protein CASSLTGPDTQYF.

The chain carries TRBV27 and TRBJ2-7; 7 bases map to TRBD1. Germline CDR1 MNHEY, CDR2 SMNVEV (reference sequence). J gave up 7 bases and V 6 bases, and 15 bases lay outside the gene matches. The CDR3 sequence is 15 residues long. CDR3 in amino acids: CASRSHGQATREQYF. In DNA form, the CDR3 reads TGTGCCAGCAGGTCACATGGACAGGCAACCCGGGAGCAGTACTTC.

The V and J genes are TRBV7-2 and TRBJ1-2; 9 bases map to TRBD1. Germline trimming cut 4 bases from V and 9 bases from J; bases unmatched to any gene: 6. The germline V gene has CDR1 SGHTA and CDR2 FQGNSA. The CDR3 consists of 13 residues. The chain's CDR3 is CASSSGTGSSYTF. The CDR3 nucleotides read TGTGCCAGCAGCTCCGGGACAGGGTCGAGCTACACCTTC.

This clone was seen just once. The rearrangement joins TRBV7-2 to TRBJ2-7; D is perhaps TRBD1 (6 bases). Trimming removed 7 bases at V and 6 bases at J, with 16 bases between. The germline V gene has CDR1 SGHTA and CDR2 FQGNSA. CDR3 length: 13 residues. CDR3 loop: CASNHRVGFEQYF. The CDR3 DNA reads TGTGCCAGCAACCACAGGGTAGGATTCGAGCAGTACTTC.

The chain recombines TRBV7-2 with TRBJ1-3, with D unresolved. V lost 5 bases and J 1 base, leaving 9 bases between the germline ends. This CDR3 has 14 amino acids. The germline V gene encodes CDR1 SGHTA and CDR2 FQGNSA. CDR3 region: CASSATGSGNTIYF. The CDR3 DNA reads TGTGCCAGCAGCGCCACGGGATCTGGAAACACCATATATTTT.

CDR3 amino acids: CASSGGSSSYNEQFF. The CDR3 nucleotides are TGTGCCAGCAGTGGGGGGTCAAGCTCCTACAATGAGCAGTTCTTC. J is TRBJ2-1 and V is TRBV11-2, with D possibly being TRBD2 (6 bases). Trimming shortened V by 6 bases and J by 0 bases, and 12 bases separated the two germline ends. The CDR3 is 15 residues long. Per germline, CDR1 SGHAT and CDR2 FQNNGV.

V is TRBV4-1 and J is TRBJ2-2; 7 nucleotides match TRBD2. Trimming removed 1 base from V and 4 bases from J; junction bases left unmatched: 3. The CDR3 consists of 15 residues. Germline assignment: CDR1 MGHRA and CDR2 YSYEKL. CDR3 region: CASSQGEGRTGELFF. As DNA, the CDR3 is TGCGCCAGCAGCCAAGGGGAGGGGCGCACCGGGGAGCTGTTTTTT.

The rearrangement joins TRBV4-1 to TRBJ1-2; TRBD1 is a possible D gene (5 bases). Trimming removed 0 bases at V and 7 bases at J, with 21 bases between. Looked up from germline, CDR1 is MGHRA and CDR2 is YSYEKL. CDR3 length: 17 residues. The CDR3: CASSQDGGEAGRGGYTF. DNA of the CDR3: TGCGCCAGCAGCCAAGATGGTGGAGAGGCAGGAAGGGGTGGCTACACCTTC.

This clone was detected only once. The chain has TRBV5-1 and TRBJ1-4, with D uncertain. The CDR3 has 13 amino acids. Germline CDR1 reads SGHRS; CDR2 reads YFSETQ. V lost 0 bases, J lost 15 bases, and 15 bases lay in between. CDR3 sequence (DNA): TGCGCCAGCAGCTTGGGGGCAGGTGGCCCCTTGTTTTTT. This codes for CASSLGAGGPLFF. The full variable domain, in which reference TRBV5-1 and TRBJ1-4 provide the parts outside the CDR3, is KAGVTQTPRYLIKTRGQQVTLSCSPISGHRSVSWYQQTPGQGLQFLFEYFSETQRNKGNFPGRFSGRQFSNSRSEMNVSTLELGDSALYLCASSLGAGGPLFFGSGTQLSVL.